The 5 T cell receptor beta chains below come from one sample, sequenced in a study of CD4 T cells in relation to SARS-CoV-2 and coronaviruses. Their cognate antigens are unknown. Only in-frame clones appear in the TCRdb table, and some are missing; sequencing was by immunoSEQ multiplex PCR. The top ten hold about 20% of the sample, which has about 39,000 clones, 65% to 80% seen once. Material for sequencing was memory CD4+ T cells from PBMCs, cultured in vitro. The receptor set was obtained from an adult with COVID-19.

This chain uses TRBV7-2 with TRBJ1-4, with D possibly being TRBD1 (6 bases). This CDR3 region has 16 residues. Germline assignment: CDR1 SGHTA and CDR2 FQGNSA. V lost 5 bases, J lost 0 bases, and 13 bases lay in between. The CDR3 protein is CASSRRGGATNEKLFF. CDR3 bases: TGTGCCAGCAGCCGCCGAGGGGGTGCAACTAATGAAAAACTGTTTTTT.

The gene calls are TRBV7-2 and TRBJ2-3; TRBD2 might be the D (6 bases). Germline CDR1 reads SGHTA; CDR2 reads FQGNSA. The CDR3 contains 17 residues. V was cut by 3 bases and J by 2 bases, with 18 bases left in between. In DNA form, the CDR3 reads TGTGCCAGCAGCTTCAGAGGAGCGGGCCCTATCACAGATACGCAGTATTTT. As protein: CASSFRGAGPITDTQYF. The variable domain in full, completed from reference TRBV7-2 and TRBJ2-3, reads GAGVSQSPSNKVTEKGKDVELRCDPISGHTALYWYRQSLGQGLEFLIYFQGNSAPDKSGLPSDRFSAERTGGSVSTLTIQRTQQEDSAVYLCASSFRGAGPITDTQYFGPGTRLTVL.

This chain uses TRBV28 with TRBJ1-6; D not certain. Trimming shortened V by 8 bases and J by 0 bases, and 8 bases separated the two germline ends. Looked up from germline, CDR1 is MDHEN and CDR2 is SYDVKM. The CDR3 has 14 residues. CDR3: CASCISSYNSPLHF. The CDR3 coding sequence is TGTGCCAGCTGTATTAGCTCCTATAATTCACCCCTCCACTTT.

This clone has more than one count but fewer than ten. The rearrangement joins TRBV28 to TRBJ1-2; D remains ambiguous. The CDR3 spans 11 residues. Germline V gene data show CDR1 as MDHEN and CDR2 as SYDVKM. Trimming removed 3 bases from V and 7 bases from J, with 6 bases in between. The CDR3 bases are TGTGCCAGCAGTTTCAGAGTTGGCTACACCTTC. This translates into CASSFRVGYTF.

The J gene is TRBJ2-5, the V gene TRBV7-6; D uncertain. V dropped 5 bases and J dropped 1 base, with 14 bases sitting between them. The germline gives CDR1 SGHVS, CDR2 FNYEAQ. The CDR3 is made up of 15 amino acids. CDR3 amino acids: CASSPRPVTQETQYF. CDR3 bases: TGTGCCAGCAGCCCCCGGCCAGTTACCCAAGAGACCCAGTACTTC.